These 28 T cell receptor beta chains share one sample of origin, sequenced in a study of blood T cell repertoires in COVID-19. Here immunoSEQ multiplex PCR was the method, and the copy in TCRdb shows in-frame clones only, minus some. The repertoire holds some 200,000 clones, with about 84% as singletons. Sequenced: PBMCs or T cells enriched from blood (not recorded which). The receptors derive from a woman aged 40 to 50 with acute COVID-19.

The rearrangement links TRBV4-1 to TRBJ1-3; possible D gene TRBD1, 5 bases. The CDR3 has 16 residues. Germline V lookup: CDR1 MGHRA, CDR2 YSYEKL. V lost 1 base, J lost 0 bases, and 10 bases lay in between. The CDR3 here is CASSQVVTVSGNTIYF. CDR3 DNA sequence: TGCGCCAGCAGCCAAGTAGTGACAGTCTCTGGAAACACCATATATTTT.

The CDR3 sequence is CSVETGSTDTQYF. Written as DNA, the CDR3 is TGCAGCGTCGAGACAGGGAGCACAGATACGCAGTATTTT. The rearrangement joins TRBV29-1 to TRBJ2-3; 7 nucleotides line up with TRBD1. With V trimmed by 6 bases and J by 0 bases, 3 bases remained unmatched. CDR3 length equals 13 residues. Germline V gives CDR1 SQVTM, CDR2 ANQGSEA.

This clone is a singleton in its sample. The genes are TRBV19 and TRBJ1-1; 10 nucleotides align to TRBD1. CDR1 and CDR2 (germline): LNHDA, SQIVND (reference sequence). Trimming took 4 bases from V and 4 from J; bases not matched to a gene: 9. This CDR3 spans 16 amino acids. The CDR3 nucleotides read TGTGCCAGTAGTAGCCGGGACAGGGGCGCTGGCACTGAAGCTTTCTTT. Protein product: CASSSRDRGAGTEAFF.

As DNA, the CDR3 is TGTGCCAGCAGTGTGGCTAGCGGGAGGATACAAGAGACCCAGTACTTC. This encodes CASSVASGRIQETQYF. The V gene is TRBV2, the J gene TRBJ2-5; TRBD2 matches at 11 bases. CDR1 and CDR2 from the germline V gene are SNHLY and FYNNEI. The CDR3 covers 16 residues. The ends lost 4 bases at V and 2 bases at J; junction bases unmatched: 6.

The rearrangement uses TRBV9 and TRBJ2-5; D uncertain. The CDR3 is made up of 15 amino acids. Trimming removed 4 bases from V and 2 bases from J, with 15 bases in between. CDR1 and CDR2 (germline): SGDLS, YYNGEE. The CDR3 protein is CASSPLDEAQETQYF. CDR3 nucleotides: TGTGCCAGCAGCCCACTCGACGAGGCGCAAGAGACCCAGTACTTC.

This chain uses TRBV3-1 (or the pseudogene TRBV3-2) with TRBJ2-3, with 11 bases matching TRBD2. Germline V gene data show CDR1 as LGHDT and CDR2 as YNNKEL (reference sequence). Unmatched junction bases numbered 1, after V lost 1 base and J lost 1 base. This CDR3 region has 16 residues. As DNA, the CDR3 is TGTGCCAGCAGCCAAGTACTAGCGGGGGGCACAGATACGCAGTATTTT. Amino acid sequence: CASSQVLAGGTDTQYF.

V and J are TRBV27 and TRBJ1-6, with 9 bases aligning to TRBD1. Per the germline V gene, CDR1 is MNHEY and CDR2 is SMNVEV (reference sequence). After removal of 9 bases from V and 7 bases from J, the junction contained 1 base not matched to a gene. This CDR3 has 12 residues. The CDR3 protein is CASTGGNSPLHF. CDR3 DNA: TGTGCCAGTACAGGGGGCAATTCACCCCTCCACTTT.

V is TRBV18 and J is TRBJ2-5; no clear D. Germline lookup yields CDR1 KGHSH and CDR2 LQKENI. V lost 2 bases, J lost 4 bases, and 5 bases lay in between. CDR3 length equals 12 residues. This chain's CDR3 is CASSPNSETQYF. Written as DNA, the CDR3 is TGTGCCAGCTCACCAAACTCAGAGACCCAGTACTTC.

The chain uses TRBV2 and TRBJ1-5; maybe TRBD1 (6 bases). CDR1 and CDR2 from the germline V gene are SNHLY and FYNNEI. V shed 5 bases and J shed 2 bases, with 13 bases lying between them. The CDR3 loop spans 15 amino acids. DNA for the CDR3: TGTGCCAGCAGTTCACAGGGTTGGGGCAATCAGCCCCAGCATTTT. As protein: CASSSQGWGNQPQHF.

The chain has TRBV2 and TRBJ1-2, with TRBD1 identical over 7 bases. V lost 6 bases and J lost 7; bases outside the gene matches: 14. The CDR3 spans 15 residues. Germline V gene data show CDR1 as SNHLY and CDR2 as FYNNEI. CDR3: CASSQKTGYWSGYTF. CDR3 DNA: TGTGCCAGCAGCCAAAAGACAGGGTACTGGTCTGGCTACACCTTC. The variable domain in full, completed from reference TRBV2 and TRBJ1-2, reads EPEVTQTPSHQVTQMGQEVILRCVPISNHLYFYWYRQILGQKVEFLVSFYNNEISEKSEIFDDQFSVERPDGSNFTLKIRSTKLEDSAMYFCASSQKTGYWSGYTFGSGTRLTVV.

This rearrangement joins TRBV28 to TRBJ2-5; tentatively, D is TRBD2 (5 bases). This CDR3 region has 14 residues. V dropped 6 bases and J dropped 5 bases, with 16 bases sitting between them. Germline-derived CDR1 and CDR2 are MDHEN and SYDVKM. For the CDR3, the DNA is TGTGCCAGCAGGGTCGGAGGACTGGGCGAGACCCAGTACTTC. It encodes CASRVGGLGETQYF.

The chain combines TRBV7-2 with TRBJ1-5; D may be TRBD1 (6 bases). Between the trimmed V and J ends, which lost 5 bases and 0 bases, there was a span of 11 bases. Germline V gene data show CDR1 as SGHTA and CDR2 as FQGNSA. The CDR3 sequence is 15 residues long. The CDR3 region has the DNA TGTGCCAGCAGCCCGGACAGAAATAGCAATCAGCCCCAGCATTTT. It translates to CASSPDRNSNQPQHF.

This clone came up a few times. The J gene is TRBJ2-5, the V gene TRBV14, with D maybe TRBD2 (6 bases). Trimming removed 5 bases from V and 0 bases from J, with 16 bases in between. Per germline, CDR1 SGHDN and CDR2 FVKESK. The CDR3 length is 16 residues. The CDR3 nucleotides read TGTGCCAGCAGCGAAGTGGGCGGGACGAACCAAGAGACCCAGTACTTC. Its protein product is CASSEVGGTNQETQYF.

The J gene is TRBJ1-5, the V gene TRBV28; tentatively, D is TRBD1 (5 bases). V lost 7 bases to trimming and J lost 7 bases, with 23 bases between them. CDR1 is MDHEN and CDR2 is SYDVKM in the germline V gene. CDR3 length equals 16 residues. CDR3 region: CASTRAVGQRGQPQHF. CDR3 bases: TGTGCCAGCACAAGAGCAGTGGGGCAGCGGGGACAGCCCCAGCATTTT.

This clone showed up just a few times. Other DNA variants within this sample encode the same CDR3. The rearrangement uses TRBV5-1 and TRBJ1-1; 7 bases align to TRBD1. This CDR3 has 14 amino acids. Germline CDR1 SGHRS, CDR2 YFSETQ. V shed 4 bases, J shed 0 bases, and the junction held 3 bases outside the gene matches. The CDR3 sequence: CASSTGTVNTEAFF. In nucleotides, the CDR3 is TGCGCCAGCAGCACCGGGACAGTGAACACTGAAGCTTTCTTT. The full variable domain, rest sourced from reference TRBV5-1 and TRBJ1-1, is KAGVTQTPRYLIKTRGQQVTLSCSPISGHRSVSWYQQTPGQGLQFLFEYFSETQRNKGNFPGRFSGRQFSNSRSEMNVSTLELGDSALYLCASSTGTVNTEAFFGQGTRLTVV.

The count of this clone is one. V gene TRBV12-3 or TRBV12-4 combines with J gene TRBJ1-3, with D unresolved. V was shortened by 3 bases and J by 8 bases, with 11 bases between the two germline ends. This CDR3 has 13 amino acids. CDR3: CASSFATEYTIYF. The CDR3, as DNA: TGTGCCAGCAGTTTCGCAACGGAGTACACCATATATTTT.

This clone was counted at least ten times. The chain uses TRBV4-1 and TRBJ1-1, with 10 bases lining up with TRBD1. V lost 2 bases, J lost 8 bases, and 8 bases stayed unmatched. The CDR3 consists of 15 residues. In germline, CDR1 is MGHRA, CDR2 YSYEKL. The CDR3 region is CASSQSGTGVAEAFF. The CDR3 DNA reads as TGCGCCAGCAGCCAATCCGGGACAGGGGTGGCGGAAGCTTTCTTT.

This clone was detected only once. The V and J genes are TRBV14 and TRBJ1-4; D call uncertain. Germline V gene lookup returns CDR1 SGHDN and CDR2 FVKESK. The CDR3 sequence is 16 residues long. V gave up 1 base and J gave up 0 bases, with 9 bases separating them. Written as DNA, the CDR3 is TGTGCCAGCAGCCAAGGCTTGATAGCAACTAATGAAAAACTGTTTTTT. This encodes CASSQGLIATNEKLFF.

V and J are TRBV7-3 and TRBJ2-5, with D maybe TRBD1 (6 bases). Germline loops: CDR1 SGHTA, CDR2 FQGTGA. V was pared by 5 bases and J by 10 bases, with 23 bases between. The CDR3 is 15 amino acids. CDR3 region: CASSILPGTTQIQYF. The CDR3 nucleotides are TGTGCCAGCAGCATCCTACCCGGGACAACCCAGATCCAGTACTTC. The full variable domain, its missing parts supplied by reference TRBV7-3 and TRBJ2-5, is GAGVSQTPSNKVTEKGKYVELRCDPISGHTALYWYRQSLGQGPEFLIYFQGTGAADDSGLPNDRFFAVRPEGSVSTLKIQRTERGDSAVYLCASSILPGTTQIQYFGPGTRLLVL.

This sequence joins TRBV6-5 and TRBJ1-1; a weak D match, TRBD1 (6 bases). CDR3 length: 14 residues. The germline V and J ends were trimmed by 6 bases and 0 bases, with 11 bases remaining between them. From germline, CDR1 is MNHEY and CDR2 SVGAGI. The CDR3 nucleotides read TGTGCCAGCAGCAGACAGGTCATGAACACTGAAGCTTTCTTT. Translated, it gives CASSRQVMNTEAFF.

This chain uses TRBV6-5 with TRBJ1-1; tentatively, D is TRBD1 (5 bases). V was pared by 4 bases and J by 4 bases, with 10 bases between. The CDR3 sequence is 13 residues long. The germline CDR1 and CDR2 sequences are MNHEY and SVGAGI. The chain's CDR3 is CASSLGGVTEAFF. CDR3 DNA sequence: TGTGCCAGCAGTTTGGGGGGGGTCACTGAAGCTTTCTTT.

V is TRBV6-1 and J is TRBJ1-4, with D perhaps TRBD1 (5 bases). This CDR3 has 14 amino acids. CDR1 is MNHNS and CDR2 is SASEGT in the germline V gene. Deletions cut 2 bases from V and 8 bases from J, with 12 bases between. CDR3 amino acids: CASSEWGLREKLFF. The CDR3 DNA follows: TGTGCCAGCAGTGAATGGGGCCTAAGGGAAAAACTGTTTTTT.

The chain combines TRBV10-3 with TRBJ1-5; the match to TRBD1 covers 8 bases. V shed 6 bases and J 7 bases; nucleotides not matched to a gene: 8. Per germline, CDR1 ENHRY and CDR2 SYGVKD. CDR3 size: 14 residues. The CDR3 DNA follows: TGTGCCATCAGGGAGACAGGGGTGCGACAGCCCCAGCATTTT. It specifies CAIRETGVRQPQHF.

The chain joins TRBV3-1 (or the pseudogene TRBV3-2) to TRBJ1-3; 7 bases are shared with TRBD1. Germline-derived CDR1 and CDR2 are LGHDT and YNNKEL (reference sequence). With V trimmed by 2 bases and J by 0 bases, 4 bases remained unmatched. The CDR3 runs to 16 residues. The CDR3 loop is CASSQQTGLSGNTIYF. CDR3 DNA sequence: TGTGCCAGCAGCCAACAGACAGGGCTCTCTGGAAACACCATATATTTT.

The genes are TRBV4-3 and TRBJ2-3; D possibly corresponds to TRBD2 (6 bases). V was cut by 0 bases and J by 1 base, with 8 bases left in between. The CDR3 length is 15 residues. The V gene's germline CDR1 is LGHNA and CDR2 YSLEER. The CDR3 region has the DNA TGCGCCAGCAGCCAAGATCCTAGCGGCACAGATACGCAGTATTTT. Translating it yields CASSQDPSGTDTQYF.

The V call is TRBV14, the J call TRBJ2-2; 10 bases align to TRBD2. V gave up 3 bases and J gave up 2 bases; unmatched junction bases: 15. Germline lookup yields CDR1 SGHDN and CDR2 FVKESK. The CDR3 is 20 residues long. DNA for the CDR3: TGTGCCAGCAGCCACCTCCCGGGACAGCGGGAGGGCGGCAACACCGGGGAGCTGTTTTTT. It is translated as CASSHLPGQREGGNTGELFF.

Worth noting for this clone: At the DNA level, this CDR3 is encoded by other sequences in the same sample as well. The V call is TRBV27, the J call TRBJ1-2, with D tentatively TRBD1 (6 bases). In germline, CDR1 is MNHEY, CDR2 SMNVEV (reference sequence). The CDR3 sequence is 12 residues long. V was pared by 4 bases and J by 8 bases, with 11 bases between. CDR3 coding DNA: TGTGCCAGCAGTTCTACAGGGCTCGGCTACACCTTC. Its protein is CASSSTGLGYTF.

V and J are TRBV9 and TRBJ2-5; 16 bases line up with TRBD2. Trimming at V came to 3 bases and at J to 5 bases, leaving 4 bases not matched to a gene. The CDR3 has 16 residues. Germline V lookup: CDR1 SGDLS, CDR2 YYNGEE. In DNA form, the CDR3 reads TGTGCCAGCAGCGCACGGGGACTAGCGGGAGGGGAGACCCAGTACTTC. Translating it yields CASSARGLAGGETQYF.